What follows are 14 T cell receptor beta chains derived from one specimen sequenced in a study of blood T cell repertoires in COVID-19. Here immunoSEQ multiplex PCR was the method, and the copy in TCRdb shows in-frame clones only, minus some. The sample has 100,000 to 150,000 clones, around 89% seen once. The sequencing sample was made of peripheral blood. All receptors come from a man in his 70s with active COVID-19.

In DNA, the CDR3 is TGCGCCAGCAGCTTGGGACTAACGAGAGCCACAGATACGCAGTATTTT. Translation gives CASSLGLTRATDTQYF. V and J are TRBV5-1 and TRBJ2-3, with D tentatively TRBD2 (5 bases). Germline V CDR1 and CDR2: SGHRS, YFSETQ. The CDR3 covers 16 residues. V lost 0 bases, J lost 2 bases, and 13 bases lay in between. Full variable domain (rest looked up from reference TRBV5-1 and TRBJ2-3): KAGVTQTPRYLIKTRGQQVTLSCSPISGHRSVSWYQQTPGQGLQFLFEYFSETQRNKGNFPGRFSGRQFSNSRSEMNVSTLELGDSALYLCASSLGLTRATDTQYFGPGTRLTVL.

This chain links TRBV18 with TRBJ2-3, with a weak D call TRBD1 (5 bases). In germline, CDR1 is KGHSH, CDR2 LQKENI. This CDR3 region has 13 residues. V lost 4 bases and J lost 1, with 6 bases in between. The DNA of the CDR3 is TGTGCCAGCTCACGCAGGGGCACAGATACGCAGTATTTT. Amino acid sequence: CASSRRGTDTQYF. The full variable domain, rest sourced from reference TRBV18 and TRBJ2-3, is NAGVMQNPRHLVRRRGQEARLRCSPMKGHSHVYWYRQLPEEGLKFMVYLQKENIIDESGMPKERFSAEFPKEGPSILRIQQVVRGDSAAYFCASSRRGTDTQYFGPGTRLTVL.

The V call is TRBV19, the J call TRBJ2-1; 8 bases align to TRBD1. Unmatched junction bases numbered 10, after V lost 6 bases and J lost 9 bases. The germline V gene encodes CDR1 LNHDA and CDR2 SQIVND (reference sequence). The CDR3 covers 14 residues. The CDR3 protein is CASSYDRGPAEQFF. The CDR3 DNA reads as TGTGCCAGTAGCTATGACAGGGGTCCGGCTGAGCAGTTCTTC.

The chain joins TRBV2 to TRBJ1-5; maybe TRBD1 (5 bases). With 5 bases removed from V and 2 bases from J, the gap between germline ends came to 10 bases. This CDR3 is 14 amino acids long. CDR1 and CDR2 (germline): SNHLY, FYNNEI. The CDR3 DNA reads as TGTGCCAGCAGTTTAGACAGCCGCAATCAGCCCCAGCATTTT. The encoded protein is CASSLDSRNQPQHF.

This clone was counted a single time. The chain carries TRBV5-5 and TRBJ1-6, with D perhaps TRBD1 (5 bases). The ends were cut back, 0 bases at V and 7 bases at J, with 14 bases in the middle. Per the germline V gene, CDR1 is SGHKS and CDR2 is YYEKEE (reference sequence). The CDR3 sequence is 16 residues long. In DNA, the CDR3 is TGTGCCAGCAGCTTGGCGACCCAGGGTATAAATTCACCCCTCCACTTT. The encoded protein is CASSLATQGINSPLHF.

V and J are TRBV11-2 and TRBJ2-4; D unresolved. Trimming left V 5 bases short and J 9 bases short, with 14 bases between. The CDR3 is 13 amino acids. The germline gives CDR1 SGHAT, CDR2 FQNNGV. This CDR3 is CASSPRRHSIQYF. The CDR3 coding sequence is TGTGCCAGCAGCCCGAGACGACATAGCATTCAGTACTTC.

This clone has more than one count but fewer than ten. V gene TRBV28 combines with J gene TRBJ2-1; 10 bases fit TRBD1. CDR3 size: 17 residues. Germline CDR1 is MDHEN and CDR2 is SYDVKM. Trimming at V came to 5 bases and at J to 7 bases, leaving 14 bases not matched to a gene. CDR3 residues: CASSPRTGGRLGNEQFF. The CDR3 bases are TGTGCCAGCAGTCCCCGGACAGGGGGGCGGCTAGGGAATGAGCAGTTCTTC.

V and J are TRBV28 and TRBJ2-5, with a tentative D call TRBD2 (5 bases). The germline gives CDR1 MDHEN, CDR2 SYDVKM. CDR3 length: 12 residues. V gave up 8 bases and J gave up 3 bases, with 10 bases separating them. The CDR3 nucleotides read TGTGCCAGCTCAGCGGTTAAAGAGACCCAGTACTTC. It translates to CASSAVKETQYF. The variable domain in full, with the rest retrieved from reference TRBV28 and TRBJ2-5, is DVKVTQSSRYLVKRTGEKVFLECVQDMDHENMFWYRQDPGLGLRLIYFSYDVKMKEKGDIPEGYSVSREKKERFSLILESASTNQTSMYLCASSAVKETQYFGPGTRLLVL.

This sequence joins TRBV3-1 (or the pseudogene TRBV3-2) and TRBJ1-4; 8 bases fit TRBD1. This CDR3 region has 15 residues. V trimming: 2 bases; J trimming: 8 bases; junction bases outside the gene matches: 7. CDR1 LGHDT and CDR2 YNNKEL come from the germline V gene (reference sequence). Written as DNA, the CDR3 is TGTGCCAGCAGCCAAATTCAGGGGGCGGCGGAAAAACTGTTTTTT. Protein product: CASSQIQGAAEKLFF.

The chain employs TRBV2 and TRBJ2-1, with 10 bases lining up with TRBD2. This CDR3 contains 13 residues. J lost 9 bases, V lost 7 bases, and 6 bases had no gene match. CDR1 SNHLY and CDR2 FYNNEI come from the germline V gene. CDR3 amino acids: CASISGRAPEQFF. DNA for the CDR3: TGTGCCAGCATCAGCGGGAGGGCCCCTGAGCAGTTCTTC.

The chain combines TRBV2 with TRBJ2-7, with D possibly matching TRBD1 (5 bases). CDR3 size: 15 residues. V lost 5 bases and J 0 bases, leaving 14 bases between the germline ends. In germline, CDR1 is SNHLY, CDR2 FYNNEI. Written as DNA, the CDR3 is TGTGCCAGCAGTCATACTGACAGAAGCTCCTACGAGCAGTACTTC. Protein: CASSHTDRSSYEQYF.

The chain combines TRBV24-1 with TRBJ2-7, with 11 bases fitting TRBD2. J gave up 6 bases and V 9 bases, and 15 bases lay outside the gene matches. CDR1 and CDR2 from the germline V gene are KGHDR and SFDVKD. CDR3 size: 16 residues. The chain's CDR3 is CATSIIAGGPSTEQYF. Here the CDR3 DNA reads TGTGCCACCTCCATTATAGCGGGAGGGCCAAGTACCGAGCAGTACTTC.

CDR3 nucleotide sequence: TGTGCCAGCAGGGTGGGATCCGAGCAGTACTTC. It translates to CASRVGSEQYF. This chain links TRBV5-3 with TRBJ2-7; D possibly corresponds to TRBD1 (5 bases). TRBV5-3 is given ORF status, its function remaining uncertain. The V gene lost 8 bases and the J gene lost 6 bases, with 12 bases spanning the gap. The CDR3 contains 11 residues.

CDR3 sequence reads: CASERGNYEQYF. The CDR3 DNA follows: TGTGCTTCTGAGCGGGGGAACTACGAGCAGTACTTC. The chain uses TRBV25-1 and TRBJ2-7, with TRBD2 matching over 8 bases. The CDR3 has 12 residues. The germline V gene has CDR1 MGHDK and CDR2 SYGVNS.